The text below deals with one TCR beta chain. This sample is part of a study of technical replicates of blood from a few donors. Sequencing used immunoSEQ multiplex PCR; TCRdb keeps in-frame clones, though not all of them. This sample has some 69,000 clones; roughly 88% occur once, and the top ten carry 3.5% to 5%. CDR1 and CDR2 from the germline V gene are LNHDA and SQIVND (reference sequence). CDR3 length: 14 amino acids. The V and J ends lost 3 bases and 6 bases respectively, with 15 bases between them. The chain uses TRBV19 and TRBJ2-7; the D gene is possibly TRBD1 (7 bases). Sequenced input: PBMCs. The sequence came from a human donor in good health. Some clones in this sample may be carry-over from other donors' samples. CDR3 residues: CASSITGVGGEQYF. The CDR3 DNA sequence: TGTGCCAGTAGTATTACAGGGGTCGGGGGCGAGCAGTACTTC.